This TCR delta chain came from a study of Vδ1+ human thymocytes. Findings of the study overall: Thymic TRG and TRD repertoires appeared highly polyclonal.

There are 21 residues in the CDR3. V lost 0 bases, J lost 3 bases, and 14 bases stayed unmatched. CDR1 and CDR2 (germline): TSWWSYY, QGS. With regard to this clone: What it binds is not known.

Extracted RNA was reverse transcribed into cDNA. Pooled V-gene forward primers with one constant-region reverse primer generated the CDR3 amplicons by multiplex PCR. TCRdb reanalyzed the multiplex PCR reads using CATT. The table has 70,000 or so delta-chain clones, about 38% seen once. Sequencing used Vdelta1+ gamma-delta thymocytes from the thymus. Described subset: FACS-sorted CD3+ TCRalphabeta- TCRVdelta1+ TCRVdelta2- thymocytes. The origin of this receptor is a boy in the first two years of life who had congenital heart surgery. The gene calls are TRDV1 and TRDJ2; 12 nucleotides agree with TRDD3. In DNA form, the CDR3 reads TGTGCTCTTGGGGAACTTCTAGGTCCGATTCCTGGGGGATACGTGACAGCACAACTCTTCTTT. Translation: CALGELLGPIPGGYVTAQLFF.